The clone carrying this T cell receptor beta chain was recorded at least ten times. This sample is part of a study of naive and memory T cell subsets. Two oligonucleotides, mixed equimolar, formed the beta constant-region primer covering TRBC1 and TRBC2. Nested alpha and beta constant-region primers with the SP2 primer drove four PCR rounds on ligated cDNA. TCRdb passed the UMI-ligation and nested PCR reads through MiXCR, listing each CDR3 protein once. The sample holds approximately 80,000 distinct CDR3 sequences, 9% seen once. Deletions cut 4 bases from V and 8 bases from J, with 15 bases between. The CDR3 runs to 13 residues. Germline V gene data show CDR1 as SQVTM and CDR2 as ANQGSEA.

The clonotype comes from a human donor in good health. The source material was naive CD8+ T cells from blood. The chain uses TRBV29-1 and TRBJ2-4; a weak D match, TRBD2 (5 bases). CDR3 coding DNA: TGCAGCGTTGTCGAGAGGGCCTCAGACATTCAGTACTTC. Translating it yields CSVVERASDIQYF.